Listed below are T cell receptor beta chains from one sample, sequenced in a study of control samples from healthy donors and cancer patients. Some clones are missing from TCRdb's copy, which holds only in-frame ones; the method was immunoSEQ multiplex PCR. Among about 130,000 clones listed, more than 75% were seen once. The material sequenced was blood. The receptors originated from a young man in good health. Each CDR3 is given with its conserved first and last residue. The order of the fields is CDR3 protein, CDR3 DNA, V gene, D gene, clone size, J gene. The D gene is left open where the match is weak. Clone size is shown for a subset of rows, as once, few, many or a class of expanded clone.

CATSGPVRYTEAFF,TGTGCCACCAGCGGACCGGTTAGATACACTGAAGCTTTCTTT,TRBV15,NA,once,TRBJ1-1
CSAQGLSGANVLTF,TGCAGCGCACAGGGACTCTCTGGGGCCAACGTCCTGACTTTC,TRBV29-1,NA,NA,TRBJ2-6
CASTSVGLEHRGAVF,TGTGCCAGCACCTCTGTGGGTCTTGAACACCGGGGAGCTGTTTTT,TRBV7-9,NA,NA,TRBJ2-2
CASSLGGKGLAYEQYF,TGTGCCAGCAGTTTAGGGGGAAAAGGACTAGCCTACGAGCAGTACTTC,TRBV6-2/TRBV6-3,NA,NA,TRBJ2-7
CASSFGQFPTDTQYF,TGTGCCAGCAGCTTTGGCCAGTTCCCCACAGATACGCAGTATTTT,TRBV5-6,NA,few,TRBJ2-3
CASSWGQGTGNTIYF,TGTGCCAGCAGCTGGGGACAGGGCACTGGAAACACCATATATTTT,TRBV5-4,TRBD1,NA,TRBJ1-3
CASREGRENTEAFF,TGCGCCAGCCGCGAAGGACGGGAGAACACTGAAGCTTTCTTT,TRBV5-1,NA,NA,TRBJ1-1
CASIPSTGGTDTQYF,TGTGCCAGTATCCCATCGACAGGGGGCACAGATACGCAGTATTTT,TRBV19,TRBD1,NA,TRBJ2-3
CASSGVGLAWETQYF,TGTGCCAGTAGTGGTGTGGGACTAGCATGGGAGACCCAGTACTTC,TRBV19,TRBD2,NA,TRBJ2-5
CASRKRAGAEAFF,TGTGCCAGCAGAAAACGCGCAGGGGCGGAAGCTTTCTTT,TRBV6-5,NA,NA,TRBJ1-1
CSASGAYNEQFF,TGCAGTGCCAGTGGGGCTTACAATGAGCAGTTCTTC,TRBV20-1,NA,NA,TRBJ2-1
CASSPTTEGREQFF,TGTGCCAGCTCACCAACAACCGAAGGCAGGGAGCAGTTCTTC,TRBV18,NA,once,TRBJ2-1
CASSMGSLPPSGNTIYF,TGTGCCAGTAGTATGGGCAGCCTGCCTCCCTCTGGAAACACCATATATTTT,TRBV19,NA,NA,TRBJ1-3
CASSQEPGTGDQPQHF,TGCGCCAGCAGCCAAGAACCCGGGACAGGGGATCAGCCCCAGCATTTT,TRBV4-3,TRBD1,NA,TRBJ1-5
CASSPRDRAGNTEAFF,TGTGCCAGCAGCCCCCGGGACAGGGCAGGAAACACTGAAGCTTTCTTT,TRBV5-8,TRBD1,NA,TRBJ1-1
CASSSPGQGAQPQHF,TGTGCCAGTAGTTCACCGGGACAGGGGGCTCAGCCCCAGCATTTT,TRBV19,TRBD1,NA,TRBJ1-5
CATSRPDRGSIYGYTF,TGTGCCACCAGCAGACCGGACAGGGGGAGTATCTATGGCTACACCTTC,TRBV15,TRBD1,NA,TRBJ1-2
CASSPRQQSSSYNEQFF,TGTGCCAGCAGCCCAAGACAGCAGTCGAGCTCCTACAATGAGCAGTTCTTC,TRBV5-6,NA,once,TRBJ2-1
CASSLQGPYGYTF,TGTGCCAGCAGCCTGCAGGGCCCCTATGGCTACACCTTC,TRBV6-2/TRBV6-3,NA,few,TRBJ1-2
CAWETGMGNEKLFF,TGTGCCTGGGAGACAGGGATGGGAAATGAAAAACTGTTTTTT,TRBV30,TRBD1,few,TRBJ1-4
CASSSLTQTGRTEAFF,TGTGCCAGCAGCTCACTCACCCAGACAGGGCGAACTGAAGCTTTCTTT,TRBV5-4,TRBD1,NA,TRBJ1-1
CASAGGVLGTEAFF,TGTGCCAGTGCAGGGGGCGTCCTGGGGACTGAAGCTTTCTTT,TRBV2,TRBD1,NA,TRBJ1-1
CASSLGNVGRDDYGYTF,TGTGCCAGCAGCTTAGGAAACGTTGGCAGGGACGACTATGGCTACACCTTC,TRBV7-8,NA,NA,TRBJ1-2
CASSDGPRQETQYF,TGTGCCAGCAGTGATGGTCCCCGCCAAGAGACCCAGTACTTC,TRBV2,NA,NA,TRBJ2-5
CASSPLGGGPISDTQYF,TGTGCCAGCAGCCCCTTGGGGGGAGGGCCTATCTCAGATACGCAGTATTTT,TRBV7-9,TRBD2,NA,TRBJ2-3
CASSLRRQGAETQYF,TGTGCCAGCAGTTTACGGCGGCAGGGAGCAGAGACCCAGTACTTC,TRBV28,NA,NA,TRBJ2-5
CASMGAQGGNSPLHF,TGTGCCAGTATGGGGGCACAGGGGGGGAATTCACCCCTCCACTTT,TRBV19,TRBD1,NA,TRBJ1-6
CASSVEAGPSTDTQYF,TGTGCCAGCAGCGTAGAGGCAGGACCAAGCACAGATACGCAGTATTTT,TRBV9,NA,NA,TRBJ2-3
CASSQGLGQPQHF,TGTGCCAGCAGCCAAGGACTCGGTCAGCCCCAGCATTTT,TRBV4-2,NA,NA,TRBJ1-5
CASSRAGEKLFF,TGTGCCAGCAGCCGCGCCGGAGAAAAACTGTTTTTT,TRBV5-4,NA,NA,TRBJ1-4
CASSLTGKESPLHF,TGTGCCAGCAGCTTAACCGGGAAGGAATCACCCCTCCACTTT,TRBV7-2,NA,NA,TRBJ1-6
CASSFRDREAFF,TGTGCCAGCAGTTTCCGGGACAGAGAAGCTTTCTTT,TRBV28,TRBD1,few,TRBJ1-1
CASSQEVHNEQFF,TGTGCCAGCAGCCAGGAGGTGCACAATGAGCAGTTCTTC,TRBV9,NA,few,TRBJ2-1
CASSVGGPTYEQYF,TGTGCCAGCAGCGTAGGAGGGCCCACCTACGAGCAGTACTTC,TRBV9,NA,NA,TRBJ2-7
CASSLYPSTGELFF,TGTGCCAGCAGTTTATACCCCAGCACCGGGGAGCTGTTTTTT,TRBV27,NA,NA,TRBJ2-2
CASSINPGQTYEQYF,TGTGCCAGTAGTATTAATCCAGGACAGACTTACGAGCAGTACTTC,TRBV19,NA,NA,TRBJ2-7
CASSLFTAGSTWGNTIYF,TGTGCCAGCAGCTTATTCACGGCGGGGTCGACGTGGGGAAACACCATATATTTT,TRBV7-2,NA,NA,TRBJ1-3
CASSELRSGSSGNTIYF,TGCGCCAGCAGTGAGTTGAGATCGGGGAGCTCTGGAAACACCATATATTTT,TRBV10-1,NA,NA,TRBJ1-3
CASSIGQTYGYGYTF,TGTGCCAGTAGTATCGGGCAGACATACGGCTATGGCTACACCTTC,TRBV19,NA,once,TRBJ1-2
CASSQSGDRVHIQYF,TGCGCCAGCAGCCAAAGCGGGGACAGGGTCCACATTCAGTACTTC,TRBV4-3,TRBD1,NA,TRBJ2-4
CASSSTGGSGYTF,TGTGCCAGCAGTTCGACAGGAGGTTCGGGCTACACCTTC,TRBV27,NA,once,TRBJ1-2
CASSPGSEAFF,TGTGCCAGCAGCCCCGGATCTGAAGCTTTCTTT,TRBV6-6,NA,NA,TRBJ1-1
CASSGGVLGPYGYTF,TGTGCCAGCTCCGGGGGTGTATTAGGTCCCTATGGCTACACCTTC,TRBV6-5,NA,NA,TRBJ1-2
CASSLRAREGGELFF,TGCGCCAGCAGCTTGAGGGCCCGCGAGGGCGGGGAGCTGTTTTTT,TRBV5-1,NA,NA,TRBJ2-2
CATLSPGPEDGYTF,TGTGCCACCCTTAGTCCGGGACCTGAGGATGGCTACACCTTC,TRBV6-5,NA,NA,TRBJ1-2
CASSLRGADSNQPQHF,TGTGCCAGCAGCCTCCGAGGAGCCGATAGCAATCAGCCCCAGCATTTT,TRBV7-9,NA,NA,TRBJ1-5
CASSIRSGDTIYF,TGTGCCAGTAGTATAAGATCGGGGGACACCATATATTTT,TRBV19,NA,NA,TRBJ1-3
CASSIDRSLGIQYF,TGTGCCAGTAGTATAGATAGGTCTCTAGGGATTCAGTACTTC,TRBV19,NA,NA,TRBJ2-4
CASRSQRESYEQYF,TGTGCCAGCAGATCACAGCGGGAGAGTTACGAGCAGTACTTC,TRBV11-2,TRBD2,once,TRBJ2-7
CASSRRYNEQFF,TGTGCCAGCAGTCGACGCTACAATGAGCAGTTCTTC,TRBV28,NA,NA,TRBJ2-1
CASVGGGETQYF,TGTGCCAGTGTTGGAGGGGGAGAGACCCAGTACTTC,TRBV19,NA,NA,TRBJ2-5
CASSSNDREVGQYF,TGTGCCAGCAGTTCCAATGACAGGGAGGTTGGGCAGTACTTC,TRBV28,NA,once,TRBJ2-7
CASSPGPGRTPGEQYF,TGTGCCAGCAGCCCAGGCCCGGGCAGGACCCCGGGGGAGCAGTACTTC,TRBV13,NA,NA,TRBJ2-7
CASSLVKGSNSGNTIYF,TGTGCCAGCAGCTTGGTTAAGGGATCCAACTCTGGAAACACCATATATTTT,TRBV5-8,NA,NA,TRBJ1-3
CASSLGNTIYF,TGTGCCAGCAGTTTGGGAAACACCATATATTTT,TRBV27,NA,NA,TRBJ1-3